Here is one T cell receptor (beta chain) with its context. What antigen it recognizes has not been identified. Qualities for individual bases were not recorded, and no much larger clone is one base off. Each collaborating institution followed its own protocols to collect whole blood in K2EDTA tubes. For TCRbeta analysis, collaborators shipped samples in one of three forms: frozen whole blood, isolated PBMCs, or DNA extracted from either of those sample types. TCRbeta CDR3 regions were amplified from genomic DNA using the immunoSEQ Assay, a bias-controlled multiplex PCR. On the authors' methods: Nucleated cell counts per sample were estimated from amplification of reference gene primers within the assay. To quantify the absolute abundance of each unique TCRbeta CDR3 rearrangement, sequence reads were collapsed and filtered. For each sample, productive Simpson clonality was calculated by taking the square root of Simpson's diversity index across productive rearrangements. The clones in this table, taken by TCRdb from immuneACCESS, are in-frame only. Not every clone is retained; where verified, under half of the shortfall comes from an unresolved V gene, and the cause of the rest is unknown. That table furnishes V, J and clone size, whereas the DNA furnished D and trimming. The sample data list about 100,000 clones, and 85% to 90% of these were observed just once. Jointly, the top ten make up 32% of the sample.

The data were taken from a study of blood T cell repertoires in COVID-19 (TCRdb year 2020). About the full investigation: Samples from collaborators originated in the United States, Italy and Spain and spanned both the acute and convalescent phases of COVID-19. The material from the prospective study consisted of cDNA or gDNA derived from T cells, B-cell-depleted T cells, or PBMCs. Nearly every sample came with metadata listing a de-identified subject ID, COVID-19 status, age in years and sex. The samples were drawn from the first 160 participants of the ongoing ImmuneRACE study and from 1,254 subjects provided by 6 global collaborators. Subjects who had been exposed to COVID-19, were actively infected with it, or had recovered from it provided the deeply sampled blood TCRbeta repertoires that made up the dataset. A freely available public database, intended as a resource for researchers studying the immune response to SARS-CoV-2, is where the repertoires were released. HLA class I and class II types, where available, came from metadata supplied by the sample provider rather than from assay-based typing. General findings and caveats noted by the study authors: The amount of clinical and demographic metadata varied by source and participant and was provided uncurated.

A distance of 14 bases separates the germline ends of V and J, which lose 5 bases and 6 bases respectively. Including cysteine and phenylalanine, the CDR3 has 14 amino acids. Only the CDR3 region is kept as DNA, spanning 42 bases read in frame from base 1. Reading the germline V gene gives CDR1 KGHDR and CDR2 SFDVKD. This clonotype originated in an elderly woman with acute or convalescent COVID-19. This chain joins TRBV24-1 to TRBJ2-3; TRBD1 is perhaps the D gene, given 5 matching bases. The material sequenced was peripheral blood. Here the CDR3 is given as CATSGQGGFDTQYF. In nucleotide form, the sequence is TGTGCCACCAGTGGGCAGGGTGGTTTCGATACGCAGTATTTT.